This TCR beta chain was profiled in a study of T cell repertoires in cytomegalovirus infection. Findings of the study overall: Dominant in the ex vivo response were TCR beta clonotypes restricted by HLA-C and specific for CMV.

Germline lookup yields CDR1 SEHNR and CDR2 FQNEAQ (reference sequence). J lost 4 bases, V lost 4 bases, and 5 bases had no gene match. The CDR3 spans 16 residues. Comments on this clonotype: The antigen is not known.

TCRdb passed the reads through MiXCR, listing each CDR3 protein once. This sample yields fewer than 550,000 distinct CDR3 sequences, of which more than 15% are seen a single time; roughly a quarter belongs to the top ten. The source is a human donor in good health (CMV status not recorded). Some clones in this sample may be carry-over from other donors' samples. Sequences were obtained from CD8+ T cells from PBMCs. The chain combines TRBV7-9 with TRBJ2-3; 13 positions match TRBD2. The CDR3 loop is CASSSTSGGASDTQYF. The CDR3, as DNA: TGTGCCAGCAGCTCTACTAGCGGGGGGGCATCAGATACGCAGTATTTT.